The 25 T cell receptor beta chains in this list originate from one sample, sequenced in a study of blood T cell repertoires in COVID-19. The protocol was immunoSEQ multiplex PCR, while the TCRdb copy is restricted to in-frame clones and leaves out a portion. The table shows around 180,000 clones, with over 65% occurring only once. Sequencing input: peripheral blood. These receptors were collected from a woman at least 80 years old with acute or convalescent COVID-19.

The CDR3 protein is CASSSQRRANYGYTF. The CDR3 nucleotides are TGTGCCAGCAGCTCCCAGCGGAGAGCTAACTATGGCTACACCTTC. The chain carries TRBV11-2 and TRBJ1-2, with D uncertain. The CDR3 is made up of 15 amino acids. In germline, CDR1 is SGHAT, CDR2 FQNNGV. V shed 4 bases and J shed 0 bases, with 12 bases lying between them.

The sample holds many counts of this clone. The chain has TRBV7-3 and TRBJ2-3; 8 positions agree with TRBD2. Losses at the gene ends were 3 bases for V and 0 bases for J; bases not matched to a gene: 2. This CDR3 is 15 amino acids long. From germline, CDR1 is SGHTA and CDR2 FQGTGA. The CDR3 DNA is TGTGCCAGCAGCTTCGGGGGGGCCAGCACAGATACGCAGTATTTT. Translation: CASSFGGASTDTQYF.

This sequence joins TRBV5-4 and TRBJ2-1, with 11 nucleotides matching TRBD2. V gave up 2 bases and J gave up 4 bases; unmatched junction bases: 8. This CDR3 has 17 residues. Germline-derived CDR1 and CDR2 are SGHNT and YYREEE (reference sequence). In DNA, the CDR3 is TGTGCCAGCAGCTTAAGTCTAGCGGGAGGCCTGTACAATGAGCAGTTCTTC. Protein sequence: CASSLSLAGGLYNEQFF. The whole variable domain, remainder taken from reference TRBV5-4 and TRBJ2-1, is ETGVTQSPTHLIKTRGQQVTLRCSSQSGHNTVSWYQQALGQGPQFIFQYYREEENGRGNFPPRFSGLQFPNYSSELNVNALELDDSALYLCASSLSLAGGLYNEQFFGPGTRLTVL.

A remark on this clone: One junction end does not reproduce the germline sequence, and a read error may be involved. The rearrangement links TRBV5-4 to TRBJ2-7, with a possible D match to TRBD2 (5 bases). CDR1 is SGHNT, CDR2 YYREEE, per germline (reference sequence). This CDR3 is built from 15 residues. The CDR3 region is CASSLMGPDSSEQYF. CDR3 sequence (DNA): TGTGCCAGCAGCTTGATGGGTCCGGACTCCTCCGAGCAGTACTTC.

Of note for this clone: No conserved phenylalanine or tryptophan ends this CDR3, so it is likely a read error. The limits of the CDR3 on the DNA are not certain, so only TCRdb's listed CDR3 is given. The rearrangement links TRBV7-8 to TRBJ2-3; the table names TRBD1, a call not compared with the DNA. Germline CDR1 is SGHVS and CDR2 is FQNEAQ. The CDR3 has 9 amino acids, counting both end residues. The CDR3 sequence: CASSLGANL.

This clone was observed a single time. This sequence joins TRBV28 and TRBJ2-7, with 9 bases that match TRBD1. Germline V gene data show CDR1 as MDHEN and CDR2 as SYDVKM. V lost 5 bases and J lost 4; bases outside the gene matches: 9. The CDR3 covers 15 residues. The CDR3 DNA reads TGTGCCAGCAGTCTGGCGGACAGGGGAGGGTACGAGCAGTACTTC. Amino acids: CASSLADRGGYEQYF.

Only a few counts were recorded for this clone. The rearrangement links TRBV30 to TRBJ1-2; D may be TRBD1 (6 bases). This CDR3 is built from 13 residues. Germline V gene lookup returns CDR1 GTSNPN and CDR2 SVGIG (reference sequence). Trimming left V 0 bases short and J 4 bases short, with 9 bases between. The CDR3 bases are TGTGCCTGGAGTGTAATCAGGGGCTATGGCTACACCTTC. Translating it yields CAWSVIRGYGYTF.

CDR3 DNA: TGTGCCAGTAGTATAGATCGTTTCACAGATACGCAGTATTTT. This sequence encodes CASSIDRFTDTQYF. This chain joins TRBV19 and TRBJ2-3; no definite D call. CDR1 and CDR2 (germline): LNHDA, SQIVND (reference sequence). V dropped 0 bases and J dropped 2 bases, with 6 bases sitting between them. The CDR3 has 14 amino acids.

This chain uses TRBV5-6 with TRBJ1-5; 10 bases agree with TRBD1. CDR1 and CDR2 (germline): SGHDT, YYEEEE. With V trimmed by 4 bases and J by 7 bases, 8 bases remained unmatched. This CDR3 spans 15 amino acids. CDR3 DNA: TGTGCCAGCAGCCGAGGGACAGGGGTCGGCCAGCCCCAGCATTTT. Protein product: CASSRGTGVGQPQHF.

Comments on this clone: This sample also contains other DNA sequences that code for the same CDR3. The rearrangement joins TRBV24-1 to TRBJ2-1, with 10 bases that match TRBD1. The CDR3 contains 16 residues. The ends lost 3 bases at V and 4 bases at J; junction bases unmatched: 5. Germline CDR1 is KGHDR and CDR2 is SFDVKD. The CDR3 is CATSDTDRGRYNEQFF. The CDR3 nucleotides read TGTGCCACCAGTGATACCGACAGGGGGCGATACAATGAGCAGTTCTTC.

This clone was detected once. The CDR3 region has the DNA TGTGCCAGCAGTCCAGGGGGCCGGGACACTGAAGCTTTCTTT. Its translation: CASSPGGRDTEAFF. This sequence joins TRBV5-4 and TRBJ1-1; 8 nucleotides match TRBD1. The length of the CDR3 is 14 residues. The ends lost 5 bases at V and 3 bases at J; junction bases unmatched: 6. Per the germline V gene, CDR1 is SGHNT and CDR2 is YYREEE (reference sequence).

In this sample, this clone turned up a few times. The V and J genes are TRBV7-2 and TRBJ2-7; 14 bases are shared with TRBD2. CDR3 length: 17 amino acids. V shed 3 bases and J 6 bases; nucleotides not matched to a gene: 10. The germline V gene encodes CDR1 SGHTA and CDR2 FQGNSA. CDR3: CASSLGLAGAMGLEQYF. The CDR3 coding sequence is TGTGCCAGCAGCTTGGGACTAGCGGGGGCCATGGGACTCGAGCAGTACTTC. The full variable domain, its missing parts supplied by reference TRBV7-2 and TRBJ2-7, is GAGVSQSPSNKVTEKGKDVELRCDPISGHTALYWYRQSLGQGLEFLIYFQGNSAPDKSGLPSDRFSAERTGGSVSTLTIQRTQQEDSAVYLCASSLGLAGAMGLEQYFGPGTRLTVT.

The chain links TRBV7-2 to TRBJ2-7, with D perhaps matching TRBD2 (5 bases). Germline V gives CDR1 SGHTA, CDR2 FQGNSA. Trimming removed 5 bases from V and 2 bases from J, with 13 bases in between. The CDR3 spans 14 residues. CDR3 protein: CASSQRTPTYEQYF. The CDR3 DNA reads as TGTGCCAGCAGCCAAAGGACTCCAACCTACGAGCAGTACTTC.

The V and J genes are TRBV28 and TRBJ1-2, with D maybe TRBD1 (6 bases). CDR1 and CDR2 from the germline V gene are MDHEN and SYDVKM. The CDR3 has 12 amino acids. V lost 8 bases and J 9 bases, leaving 16 bases between the germline ends. CDR3 sequence (DNA): TGTGCCAGCCGGGACATGAGCGTTAGCTACACCTTC. Its protein product is CASRDMSVSYTF.

The chain links TRBV18 to TRBJ2-1; 8 nucleotides match TRBD2. Per germline, CDR1 KGHSH and CDR2 LQKENI. V lost 3 bases to trimming and J lost 8 bases; unmatched junction nucleotides: 12. The CDR3 is 16 residues long. CDR3 in amino acids: CASSPPAAGVYYEQFF. CDR3 nucleotide sequence: TGTGCCAGCTCACCTCCGGCAGCGGGAGTGTACTATGAGCAGTTCTTC.

The chain carries TRBV6-5 and TRBJ2-1; maybe TRBD1 (6 bases). CDR3 length: 15 amino acids. CDR1 is MNHEY and CDR2 is SVGAGI in the germline V gene. V was clipped by 7 bases and J by 5 bases, with 18 bases between them. DNA of the CDR3: TGTGCCAGCACCGACGGACAGACTCTCGACAATGAGCAGTTCTTC. Translation gives CASTDGQTLDNEQFF.

The chain combines TRBV19 with TRBJ1-4, with D possibly matching TRBD1 (5 bases). Trimming shortened V by 1 base and J by 3 bases, and 6 bases separated the two germline ends. The CDR3 extends over 14 amino acids. Germline loops: CDR1 LNHDA, CDR2 SQIVND (reference sequence). The chain's CDR3 is CASSIGGANEKLFF. The CDR3 coding sequence is TGTGCCAGTAGTATAGGGGGGGCTAATGAAAAACTGTTTTTT.

V is TRBV5-1 and J is TRBJ2-7, with TRBD1 matching 11 bases. Germline CDR1 and CDR2: SGHRS and YFSETQ. The V gene end was trimmed by 1 base and the J gene end by 7 bases; junction bases not matched to a gene: 7. This CDR3 is built from 15 residues. This CDR3 reads CASSLLGQGASEQYF. CDR3 DNA sequence: TGCGCCAGCAGCTTGCTAGGACAGGGGGCTTCGGAGCAGTACTTC.

CDR3 sequence reads: CASTTAGNQPQHF. The CDR3 coding sequence is TGTGCCAGCACGACAGCTGGCAATCAGCCCCAGCATTTT. J is TRBJ1-5 and V is TRBV28; perhaps TRBD1 as D (5 bases). In germline, CDR1 is MDHEN, CDR2 SYDVKM. The CDR3 covers 13 residues. The V end was cut by 7 bases, the J end by 2 bases, with 9 bases between.

V gene TRBV6-2 or TRBV6-3 combines with J gene TRBJ1-4; weak D call: TRBD1 (5 bases). The CDR3 totals 16 residues. The V end was cut by 0 bases, the J end by 13 bases, with 21 bases between. Looked up from germline, CDR1 is MNHEY and CDR2 is SVGEGT. In DNA, the CDR3 is TGTGCCAGCAGTTACTCGACCCCCAGGGATTCTTGGGTACTGTTTTTT. It yields the protein CASSYSTPRDSWVLFF.

The chain couples TRBV19 to TRBJ2-3, with D perhaps matching TRBD2 (6 bases). The CDR3 sequence is 12 residues long. Looked up from germline, CDR1 is LNHDA and CDR2 is SQIVND (reference sequence). Trimming pared 6 bases from V and 6 bases from J, leaving 10 bases between. The DNA of the CDR3 is TGTGCCAGTAGCGGGAGTACGGATACGCAGTATTTT. Its translation: CASSGSTDTQYF. The full variable domain, its missing parts supplied by reference TRBV19 and TRBJ2-3, is DGGITQSPKYLFRKEGQNVTLSCEQNLNHDAMYWYRQDPGQGLRLIYYSQIVNDFQKGDIAEGYSVSREKKESFPLTVTSAQKNPTAFYLCASSGSTDTQYFGPGTRLTVL.

The chain combines TRBV5-1 with TRBJ2-3; TRBD2 might be the D (6 bases). V was trimmed by 0 bases and J by 2 bases, leaving 16 bases between them. The CDR3 has 17 residues. In germline, CDR1 is SGHRS, CDR2 YFSETQ. The CDR3 coding sequence is TGCGCCAGCAGCTTGGGGACCGGGACTCCTATCACAGATACGCAGTATTTT. Translating it yields CASSLGTGTPITDTQYF.

This chain connects TRBV5-1 to TRBJ1-2; 7 bases fit TRBD1. The CDR3 length is 13 residues. With 4 bases clipped from V and 7 bases from J, the junction kept 7 bases outside the gene matches. Germline V lookup: CDR1 SGHRS, CDR2 YFSETQ. In DNA, the CDR3 is TGCGCCAGCAGCCCTGACAGGGTCGGTGGCTACACCTTC. It codes for CASSPDRVGGYTF.

V is TRBV6-6 and J is TRBJ1-3; D remains ambiguous. CDR1 and CDR2 (germline): MNHNY, SVGAGI (reference sequence). Trimming took 4 bases from V and 0 from J, leaving 10 bases between them. This CDR3 spans 15 amino acids. CDR3 nucleotide sequence: TGTGCCAGCAGTTTTACAGCCGGCTCTGGAAACACCATATATTTT. Translating it yields CASSFTAGSGNTIYF.

This clone was detected only a few times. The chain has TRBV5-1 and TRBJ1-2, with 12 bases matching TRBD1. CDR3 length equals 16 residues. Germline V lookup: CDR1 SGHRS, CDR2 YFSETQ. V shed 2 bases, J shed 4 bases, and the junction held 6 bases outside the gene matches. The CDR3 loop reads CASSLGTGGAGYGYTF. The DNA for the CDR3 is TGCGCCAGCAGCTTAGGGACAGGGGGCGCAGGCTATGGCTACACCTTC. The whole variable domain, remainder taken from reference TRBV5-1 and TRBJ1-2, is KAGVTQTPRYLIKTRGQQVTLSCSPISGHRSVSWYQQTPGQGLQFLFEYFSETQRNKGNFPGRFSGRQFSNSRSEMNVSTLELGDSALYLCASSLGTGGAGYGYTFGSGTRLTVV.